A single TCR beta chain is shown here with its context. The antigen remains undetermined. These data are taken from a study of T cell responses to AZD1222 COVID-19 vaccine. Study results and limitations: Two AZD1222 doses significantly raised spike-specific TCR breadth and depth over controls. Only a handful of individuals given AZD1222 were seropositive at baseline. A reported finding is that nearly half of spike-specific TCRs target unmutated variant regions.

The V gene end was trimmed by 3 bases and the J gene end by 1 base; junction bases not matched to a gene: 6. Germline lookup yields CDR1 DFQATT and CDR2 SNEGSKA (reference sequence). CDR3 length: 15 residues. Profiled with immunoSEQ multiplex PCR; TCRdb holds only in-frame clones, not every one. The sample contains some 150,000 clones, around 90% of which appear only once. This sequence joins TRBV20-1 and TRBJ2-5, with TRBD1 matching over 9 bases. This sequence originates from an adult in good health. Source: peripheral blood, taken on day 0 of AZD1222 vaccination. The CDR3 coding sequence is TGCAGTGCTAGTGAGACAGGGGGGCTCCAAGAGACCCAGTACTTC. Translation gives CSASETGGLQETQYF.